The source of this T cell receptor (beta chain) is a study of T-cell memory formation after mild COVID-19. J lost 7 bases, V lost 0 bases, and 7 bases had no gene match. This CDR3 is 15 amino acids long. The V gene's germline CDR1 is SGHVS and CDR2 FNYEAQ. One entry per CDR3 protein results from TCRdb running MiXCR on the 5' RACE reads. The repertoire has approximately 100,000 distinct CDR3 sequences, around 10% of them found once; the top ten carry about two fifths. This clonotype was detected a few times. This receptor was taken from a young man who had mild COVID-19 (a few samples of this study predate the infection). Cell type and time point are not known. Sequences were obtained from PBMCs or a T cell subset sorted from them (not recorded which). The chain is built from TRBV7-6 and TRBJ1-1; 8 nucleotides agree with TRBD1. The CDR3 is CASSLAGQGAGEAFF. The DNA for the CDR3 is TGTGCCAGCAGCTTAGCGGGGCAGGGGGCAGGTGAAGCTTTCTTT.